The 8 T cell receptor beta chains reported below all come from one sample, sequenced in a study of blood T cell repertoires in COVID-19. Method: immunoSEQ multiplex PCR; TCRdb's copy keeps in-frame clones and lacks some. Of approximately 250,000 clones listed, 80% to 90% are singletons. The sequenced sample consisted of peripheral blood. The receptors come from a middle-aged man with acute or convalescent COVID-19.

This chain links TRBV9 with TRBJ1-6; a possible D gene is TRBD1 (5 bases). Germline V gives CDR1 SGDLS, CDR2 YYNGEE. V was pared by 3 bases and J by 5 bases, with 9 bases between. The CDR3 loop spans 14 amino acids. CDR3 sequence (DNA): TGTGCCAGCAGCGCAACGGGGGATAATTCACCCCTCCACTTT. Residues: CASSATGDNSPLHF.

This rearrangement joins TRBV7-9 to TRBJ1-2; D unclear. CDR3 size: 12 residues. Germline V gene lookup returns CDR1 SEHNR and CDR2 FQNEAQ (reference sequence). V was shortened by 1 base and J by 6 bases, with 6 bases between the two germline ends. CDR3: CASSLGADGYTF. The CDR3 nucleotides read TGTGCCAGCAGCTTAGGGGCAGATGGCTACACCTTC. Supplemented by reference TRBV7-9 and TRBJ1-2, the full variable domain reads DTGVSQNPRHKITKRGQNVTFRCDPISEHNRLYWYRQTLGQGPEFLTYFQNEAQLEKSRLLSDRFSAERPKGSFSTLEIQRTEQGDSAMYLCASSLGADGYTFGSGTRLTVV.

The CDR3 region is CATSRDIRFSNTEAFF. As DNA, the CDR3 is TGTGCCACCAGCAGAGATATCAGGTTCTCGAACACTGAAGCTTTCTTT. The chain links TRBV15 to TRBJ1-1; D not certain. The V gene's germline CDR1 is LNHNV and CDR2 YYDKDF (reference sequence). There are 16 residues in the CDR3. The ends were cut back, 0 bases at V and 1 base at J, with 12 bases in the middle.

The sample holds many counts of this clone. Other nucleotide sequences from this sample produce the same CDR3. The chain is built from TRBV9 and TRBJ2-1; 8 bases are shared with TRBD2. Germline V gene sequence: CDR1 SGDLS, CDR2 YYNGEE. CDR3 length: 14 amino acids. V gave up 0 bases and J gave up 8 bases; unmatched junction bases: 4. The CDR3 coding sequence is TGTGCCAGCAGCGTAGCGGGGGGGCTCGATGAGCAGTTCTTC. Protein sequence: CASSVAGGLDEQFF.

This clone has only one observation. The rearrangement uses TRBV7-8 and TRBJ2-7; D is possibly TRBD1 (5 bases). Trimming removed 5 bases at V and 3 bases at J, with 14 bases between. There are 14 residues in the CDR3. Germline lookup yields CDR1 SGHVS and CDR2 FQNEAQ. This chain's CDR3 is CASSERGLLYEQYF. The CDR3 DNA follows: TGTGCCAGCAGCGAAAGGGGTCTCCTCTACGAGCAGTACTTC. Together with reference TRBV7-8 and TRBJ2-7, the CDR3 gives the full variable domain: GAGVSQSPRYKVAKRGQDVALRCDPISGHVSLFWYQQALGQGPEFLTYFQNEAQLDKSGLPSDRFFAERPEGSVSTLKIQRTQQEDSAVYLCASSERGLLYEQYFGPGTRLTVT.

The chain links TRBV19 to TRBJ1-1; D ambiguous. The CDR3 length is 14 residues. Germline CDR1 and CDR2: LNHDA and SQIVND (reference sequence). V was cut by 3 bases and J by 0 bases, with 8 bases left in between. CDR3 residues: CASSMKRVNTEAFF. DNA of the CDR3: TGTGCCAGTAGTATGAAAAGAGTGAACACTGAAGCTTTCTTT.

As regards this clone: The same CDR3 arises from other DNA sequences in this sample as well. The V gene is TRBV20-1, the J gene TRBJ1-1; no clear D. This CDR3 has 11 residues. Trimming took 3 bases from V and 8 from J, leaving 10 bases between them. CDR1 and CDR2 from the germline V gene are DFQATT and SNEGSKA (reference sequence). CDR3 amino acids: CSASLGREAFF. DNA for the CDR3: TGCAGTGCTAGCCTCGGTCGAGAAGCTTTCTTT.

The CDR3: CASRRGGNDRGPWALHF. The DNA of the CDR3 is TGTGCCAGCAGAAGGGGCGGGAACGACAGGGGGCCATGGGCCCTCCACTTT. The genes are TRBV27 and TRBJ1-6, with TRBD1 matching over 10 bases. This CDR3 has 17 amino acids. Germline-derived CDR1 and CDR2 are MNHEY and SMNVEV (reference sequence). The V segment lost 6 bases and the J segment 14 bases; nucleotides outside the gene matches: 19.